This T cell receptor (beta chain) was retrieved from a study of STAT5B mutations in CD4+ large granular lymphocyte leukemia. Study-level results: Main leukemic clonotypes were patient-specific, but more than 20% appeared at low frequency elsewhere.

Of note for this clone: Its antigen is not identified.

The germline gives CDR1 SGHNT, CDR2 YENEEA. V lost 1 base, J lost 5 bases, and 9 bases lay in between. The CDR3 runs to 14 residues. The method was immunoSEQ multiplex PCR; TCRdb's version includes in-frame clones alone and lacks a portion of them. This table has more than 7,500 clones, about 79% appearing once. Material: PBMCs. The chain joins TRBV11-3 to TRBJ2-1; a possible D gene is TRBD1 (6 bases). The TCR comes from a man between 60 and 75 years old with CD4+ T-cell large granular lymphocyte leukemia. This CDR3 reads CASSLGQANNEQFF. The CDR3 nucleotides are TGTGCCAGCAGCTTAGGACAGGCCAACAATGAGCAGTTCTTC.